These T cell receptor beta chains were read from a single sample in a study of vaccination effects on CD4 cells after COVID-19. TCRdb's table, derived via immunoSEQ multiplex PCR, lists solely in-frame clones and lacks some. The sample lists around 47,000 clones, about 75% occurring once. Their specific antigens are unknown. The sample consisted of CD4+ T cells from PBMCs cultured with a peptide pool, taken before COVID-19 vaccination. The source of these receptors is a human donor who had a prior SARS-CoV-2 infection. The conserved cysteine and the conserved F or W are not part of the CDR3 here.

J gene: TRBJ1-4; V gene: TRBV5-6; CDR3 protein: ASSLRDQGNEKLF
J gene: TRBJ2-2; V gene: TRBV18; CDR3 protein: ASSPQGLAVNTGELF
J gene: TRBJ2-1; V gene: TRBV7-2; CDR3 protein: ASSTQSGGINEQF
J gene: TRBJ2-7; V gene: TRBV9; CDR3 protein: ASSPSWLGGQY
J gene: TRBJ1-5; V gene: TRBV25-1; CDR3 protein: ASSGSGEWNQPQH
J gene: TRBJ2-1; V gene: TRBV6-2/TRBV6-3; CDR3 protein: ASSYELARLGSYNEQF
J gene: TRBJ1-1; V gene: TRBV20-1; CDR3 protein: SARDSIGTEAF
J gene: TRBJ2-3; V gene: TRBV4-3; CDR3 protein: ASSQAAGGPYGDTQY
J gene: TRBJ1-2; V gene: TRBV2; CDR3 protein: ASRPGTDYT
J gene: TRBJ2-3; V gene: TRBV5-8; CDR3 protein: ASSLNLAGTTDTQY
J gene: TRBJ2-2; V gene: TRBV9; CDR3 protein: ASSVAPGFAGELF
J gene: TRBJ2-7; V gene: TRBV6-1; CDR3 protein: ASSEVFWDEQY
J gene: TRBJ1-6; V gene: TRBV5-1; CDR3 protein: ASSHNRAGDRPLH
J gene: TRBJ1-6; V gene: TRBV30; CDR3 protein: AWSSIGSYNSPLH
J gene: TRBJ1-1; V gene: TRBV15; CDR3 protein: ATSRDRWGTEAF
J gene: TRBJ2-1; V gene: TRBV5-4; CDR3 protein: ASSLDTSGIYNEQF
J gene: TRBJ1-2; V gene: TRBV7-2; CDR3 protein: ASSLEGRGTGYT
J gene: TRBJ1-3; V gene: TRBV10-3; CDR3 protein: AIRDNQRGNTIY
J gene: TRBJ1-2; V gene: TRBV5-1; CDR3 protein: ASSLEGQGYGYT
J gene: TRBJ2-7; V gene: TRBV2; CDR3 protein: ASSDWDTPYEQY
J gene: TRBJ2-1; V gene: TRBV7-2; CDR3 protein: ASSTGMTYNEQF
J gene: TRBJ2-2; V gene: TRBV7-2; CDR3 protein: ASSLDGRASGSELF
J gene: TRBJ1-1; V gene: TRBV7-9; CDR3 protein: ASSPRGGDGGAEAF
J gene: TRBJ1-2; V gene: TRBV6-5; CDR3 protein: ASIVQGGHHGYT
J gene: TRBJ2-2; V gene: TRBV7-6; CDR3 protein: ASRKTGLNTGELF
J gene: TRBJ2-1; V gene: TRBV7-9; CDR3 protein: ASSLALRGAEQF
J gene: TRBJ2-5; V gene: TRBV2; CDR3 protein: ASNLGETQY
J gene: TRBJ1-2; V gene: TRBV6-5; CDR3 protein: ASRGANYGYT
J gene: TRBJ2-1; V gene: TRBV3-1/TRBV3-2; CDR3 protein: ASSRAASGYNEQF
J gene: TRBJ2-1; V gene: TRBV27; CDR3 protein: ASSFTSSGRAREQF
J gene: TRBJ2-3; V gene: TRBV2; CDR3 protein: ASSQLTGSQADTQY
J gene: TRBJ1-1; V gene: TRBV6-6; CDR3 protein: ASSYSFFAEAF
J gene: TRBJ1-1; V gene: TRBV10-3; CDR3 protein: AISPSGNTEAF
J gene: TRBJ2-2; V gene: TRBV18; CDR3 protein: ASSRGQGNTGELF
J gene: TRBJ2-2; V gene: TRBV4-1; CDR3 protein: ASSQGDYYTGELF
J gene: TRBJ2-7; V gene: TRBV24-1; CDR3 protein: ATSAPQGRDGHHTYEQY
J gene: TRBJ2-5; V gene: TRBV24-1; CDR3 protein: ATSDPGTDQETQY